The 20 T cell receptor beta chains below all came from one sample that was sequenced in a study of blood T cell repertoires in COVID-19. Assay used: immunoSEQ multiplex PCR; TCRdb lists only in-frame clones, some missing. The table lists over 250,000 clones, approximately 90% of them singletons, with around 2.2% in the top ten. The sample consisted of peripheral blood. Source of these receptors: a woman aged 30 to 39 with COVID-19, enrolled during active disease.

The chain links TRBV12-5 to TRBJ2-1; 7 nucleotides match TRBD2. Germline V gives CDR1 LGHNT, CDR2 FRNRAP. V was pared by 9 bases and J by 2 bases, with 7 bases of the junction left unmatched. The CDR3 is 14 amino acids. This CDR3 reads CASEREGPYNEQFF. CDR3 nucleotides: TGTGCTAGCGAAAGGGAGGGGCCCTACAATGAGCAGTTCTTC. The full variable domain, in which reference TRBV12-5 and TRBJ2-1 provide the parts outside the CDR3, is DARVTQTPRHKVTEMGQEVTMRCQPILGHNTVFWYRQTMMQGLELLAYFRNRAPLDDSGMPKDRFSAEMPDATLATLKIQPSEPRDSAVYFCASEREGPYNEQFFGPGTRLTVL.

The chain joins TRBV29-1 to TRBJ1-1; the D is unclear. Germline V gene sequence: CDR1 SQVTM, CDR2 ANQGSEA. The CDR3 runs to 12 residues. V was pared by 1 base and J by 2 bases, with 5 bases between. In DNA form, the CDR3 reads TGCAGCGTTGAAGGAGTCAACACTGAAGCTTTCTTT. Protein product: CSVEGVNTEAFF.

The chain employs TRBV11-2 and TRBJ1-3; 7 bases match TRBD1. The germline V gene has CDR1 SGHAT and CDR2 FQNNGV. Losses at the gene ends were 5 bases for V and 1 base for J; bases not matched to a gene: 8. This CDR3 comprises 16 residues. CDR3 sequence: CASSLRTGESGNTIYF. CDR3 nucleotides: TGTGCCAGCAGCCTAAGAACAGGGGAATCTGGAAACACCATATATTTT.

V and J are TRBV28 and TRBJ1-2; 9 positions match TRBD1. This CDR3 is 14 amino acids long. The junction had 5 bases not matched to a gene; V was cut back by 1 base and J by 8 bases. Germline CDR1 reads MDHEN; CDR2 reads SYDVKM. The CDR3 loop reads CASSLLQGARGYTF. The CDR3 nucleotides are TGTGCCAGCAGTTTATTACAGGGGGCTAGAGGCTACACCTTC.

The V and J genes are TRBV2 and TRBJ1-1, with D unresolved. CDR1 and CDR2 (germline): SNHLY, FYNNEI. The CDR3 consists of 16 residues. V gave up 7 bases and J gave up 0 bases, with 18 bases separating them. CDR3 nucleotide sequence: TGTGCCAGCACCAGAGACCGACTCCTCATGAACACTGAAGCTTTCTTT. As protein: CASTRDRLLMNTEAFF.

The chain links TRBV10-3 to TRBJ2-1, with 8 bases matching TRBD1. The CDR3 is 13 amino acids. V shed 10 bases and J 9 bases; nucleotides not matched to a gene: 11. The germline V gene encodes CDR1 ENHRY and CDR2 SYGVKD. This chain's CDR3 is CATLGQGNAEQFF. The CDR3, as DNA: TGTGCCACCCTTGGACAGGGCAACGCTGAGCAGTTCTTC.

This clone was counted only a few times. This chain uses TRBV12-3 or TRBV12-4 with TRBJ1-2; D possibly corresponds to TRBD1 (6 bases). V lost 5 bases to trimming and J lost 4 bases, with 11 bases between them. This CDR3 is 13 amino acids long. The CDR3 bases are TGTGCCAGCAGTCTACAGGGCCGCTATGGCTACACCTTC. This gives the protein CASSLQGRYGYTF.

The genes are TRBV28 and TRBJ1-2, with 7 nucleotides matching TRBD1. The CDR3 runs 16 residues. Looked up from germline, CDR1 is MDHEN and CDR2 is SYDVKM. The ends lost 5 bases at V and 7 bases at J; junction bases unmatched: 16. The CDR3 DNA reads as TGTGCCAGCAGTACCGGGACAGACCGGGAACTACGTGGCTACACCTTC. Its translation is CASSTGTDRELRGYTF.

Concerning this clone itself: The junction departs from the called germline gene at one end, perhaps through a read error. The chain combines TRBV2 with TRBJ2-7; 9 bases are shared with TRBD1. This CDR3 comprises 14 residues. From germline, CDR1 is SNHLY and CDR2 FYNNEI. CDR3 DNA: TGTGCCAGCAGGGAAGGGACAGGGTCCGACGAGCAGTACTTC. The encoded protein is CASREGTGSDEQYF.

V and J are TRBV29-1 and TRBJ1-1, with 9 bases that match TRBD1. This CDR3 is 11 amino acids long. Germline CDR1 and CDR2: SQVTM and ANQGSEA. V lost 6 bases, J lost 5 bases, and 1 base stayed unmatched. The CDR3 protein is CSVGQGTEAFF. The CDR3 DNA reads TGCAGCGTCGGACAGGGGACTGAAGCTTTCTTT.

As for this clone: Within the sample, other DNA sequences also encode this same CDR3. The gene calls are TRBV18 and TRBJ1-1; a possible D gene is TRBD1 (6 bases). Germline loops: CDR1 KGHSH, CDR2 LQKENI. CDR3 length equals 14 residues. Trimming cost V 5 bases and J 0 bases, with 10 bases left between them. DNA of the CDR3: TGTGCCAGCTCAGCCGGACAGCTGAACACTGAAGCTTTCTTT. Translating gives CASSAGQLNTEAFF.

V usage is TRBV2 and J usage is TRBJ1-2; tentative D call: TRBD1 (6 bases). V gave up 8 bases and J gave up 4 bases, with 14 bases separating them. This CDR3 has 13 residues. Germline V gene sequence: CDR1 SNHLY, CDR2 FYNNEI. The CDR3 DNA follows: TGTGCCAGCGGGGCACAGGGAAGCTATGGCTACACCTTC. Protein: CASGAQGSYGYTF.

V gene TRBV5-1 combines with J gene TRBJ2-2; 9 bases align to TRBD1. Germline V gene lookup returns CDR1 SGHRS and CDR2 YFSETQ. The CDR3 is 14 residues long. V shed 4 bases, J shed 6 bases, and the junction held 4 bases outside the gene matches. This chain's CDR3 is CASSGTGISGELFF. Here the CDR3 DNA reads TGCGCCAGCAGCGGGACAGGGATCTCCGGGGAGCTGTTTTTT.

The chain combines TRBV11-3 with TRBJ2-1; 7 bases are shared with TRBD2. Germline CDR1 is SGHNT and CDR2 is YENEEA. V gave up 5 bases and J gave up 8 bases; unmatched junction bases: 15. The CDR3 loop spans 16 amino acids. The CDR3: CASSTSVGGRVDEQFF. CDR3 DNA: TGTGCCAGCAGCACCTCGGTGGGGGGGAGGGTGGATGAGCAGTTCTTC.

The J gene is TRBJ1-4, the V gene TRBV27, with D perhaps TRBD1 (5 bases). The CDR3 length is 14 residues. Germline values: CDR1 MNHEY, CDR2 SMNVEV (reference sequence). V was trimmed by 8 bases and J by 3 bases, leaving 13 bases between them. The CDR3 nucleotides are TGTGCCAGCCGGGGACTCGGGGCTAATGAAAAACTGTTTTTT. It yields the protein CASRGLGANEKLFF.

The gene calls are TRBV19 and TRBJ2-3, with D possibly being TRBD2 (7 bases). Germline V gene sequence: CDR1 LNHDA, CDR2 SQIVND (reference sequence). The CDR3 is made up of 20 amino acids. V was trimmed by 1 base and J by 4 bases, leaving 27 bases between them. CDR3 sequence reads: CASSIVPSLGRSGGPDTQYF. The CDR3 DNA is TGTGCCAGTAGTATAGTGCCCTCCTTGGGTCGTTCGGGGGGCCCAGATACGCAGTATTTT.

The chain joins TRBV9 to TRBJ1-3; D gene ambiguous. Germline V gives CDR1 SGDLS, CDR2 YYNGEE. The CDR3 runs to 15 residues. V was pared by 3 bases and J by 4 bases, with 14 bases between. CDR3 coding DNA: TGTGCCAGCAGCGAGCGGGCAGGAGGGGGAAACACCATATATTTT. This sequence encodes CASSERAGGGNTIYF.

The chain is built from TRBV28 and TRBJ2-3; D is perhaps TRBD1 (5 bases). CDR1 and CDR2 (germline): MDHEN, SYDVKM. The CDR3 sequence is 15 residues long. Trimming took 1 base from V and 0 from J, leaving 8 bases between them. The CDR3 spells CASSLSDSSTDTQYF. The CDR3 coding sequence is TGTGCCAGCAGTTTATCCGACAGTAGCACAGATACGCAGTATTTT.

The V and J genes are TRBV6-5 and TRBJ2-5; no firm D call. This CDR3 contains 15 residues. V was cut by 6 bases and J by 2 bases, with 16 bases left in between. Germline V lookup: CDR1 MNHEY, CDR2 SVGAGI. The DNA of the CDR3 is TGTGCCAGCAGCAACCCCAGTGACATTCAAGAGACCCAGTACTTC. Its translation: CASSNPSDIQETQYF.

The chain couples TRBV15 to TRBJ1-3, with 8 bases that match TRBD1. There are 18 residues in the CDR3. The V segment lost 1 base and the J segment 3 bases; nucleotides outside the gene matches: 11. In germline, CDR1 is LNHNV, CDR2 YYDKDF (reference sequence). CDR3 sequence: CATSRALGGQGGGNTIYF. DNA of the CDR3: TGTGCCACCAGCAGAGCCCTGGGAGGACAGGGCGGTGGAAACACCATATATTTT.